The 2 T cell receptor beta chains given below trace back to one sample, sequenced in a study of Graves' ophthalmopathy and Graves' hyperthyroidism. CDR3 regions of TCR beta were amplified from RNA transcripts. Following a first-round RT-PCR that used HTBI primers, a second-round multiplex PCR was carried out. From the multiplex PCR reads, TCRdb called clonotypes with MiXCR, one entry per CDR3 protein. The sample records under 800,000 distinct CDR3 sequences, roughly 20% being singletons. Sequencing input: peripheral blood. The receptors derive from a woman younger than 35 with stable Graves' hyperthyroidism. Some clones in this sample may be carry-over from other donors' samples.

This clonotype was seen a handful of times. Here the CDR3 reads CASSFIRVNTEAFF. CDR3 nucleotides: TGTGCCAGCAGTTTTATTAGGGTGAACACTGAAGCTTTCTTT. The chain joins TRBV12-3 or TRBV12-4 to TRBJ1-1, with D unresolved. Between the trimmed V and J ends, which lost 3 bases and 0 bases, there was a span of 8 bases. CDR3 length: 14 amino acids.

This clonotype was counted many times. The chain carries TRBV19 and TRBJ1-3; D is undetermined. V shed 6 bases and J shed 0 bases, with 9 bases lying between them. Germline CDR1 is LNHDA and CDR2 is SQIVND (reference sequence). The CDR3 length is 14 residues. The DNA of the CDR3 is TGTGCCAGTAGGAGGACGGACTCTGGAAACACCATATATTTT. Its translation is CASRRTDSGNTIYF.